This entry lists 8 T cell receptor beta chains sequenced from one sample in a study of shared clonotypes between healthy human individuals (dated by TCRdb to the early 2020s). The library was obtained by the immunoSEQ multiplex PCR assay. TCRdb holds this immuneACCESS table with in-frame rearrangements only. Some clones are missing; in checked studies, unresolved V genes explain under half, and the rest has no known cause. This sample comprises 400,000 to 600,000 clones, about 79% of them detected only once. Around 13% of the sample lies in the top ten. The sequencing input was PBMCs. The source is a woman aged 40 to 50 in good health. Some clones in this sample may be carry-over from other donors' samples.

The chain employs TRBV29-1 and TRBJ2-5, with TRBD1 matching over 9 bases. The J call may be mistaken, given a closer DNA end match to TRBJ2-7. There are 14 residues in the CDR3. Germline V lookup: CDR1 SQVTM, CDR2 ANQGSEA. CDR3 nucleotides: TGCAGCGTTCGTAACCGGGACAGGGTCTACGAGCAGTACTTC. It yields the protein CSVRNRDRVYEQYF.

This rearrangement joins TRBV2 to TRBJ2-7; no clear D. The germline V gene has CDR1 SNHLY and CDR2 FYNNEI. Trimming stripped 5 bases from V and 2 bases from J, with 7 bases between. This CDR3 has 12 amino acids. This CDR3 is CASSYLTYEQYF. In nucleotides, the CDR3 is TGTGCCAGCAGTTATCTCACCTACGAGCAGTACTTC.

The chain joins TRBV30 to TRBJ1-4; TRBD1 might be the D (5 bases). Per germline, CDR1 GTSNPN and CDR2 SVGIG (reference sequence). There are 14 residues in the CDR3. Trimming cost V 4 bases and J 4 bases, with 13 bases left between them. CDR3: CAWNRGGGNEKLFF. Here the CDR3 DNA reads TGTGCCTGGAACCGTGGGGGGGGTAATGAAAAACTGTTTTTT.

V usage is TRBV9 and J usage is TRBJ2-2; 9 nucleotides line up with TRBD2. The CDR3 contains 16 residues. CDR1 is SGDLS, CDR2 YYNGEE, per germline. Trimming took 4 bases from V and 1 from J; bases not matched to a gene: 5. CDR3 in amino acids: CASSYSGRMNTGELFF. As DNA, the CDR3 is TGTGCCAGCAGCTACAGCGGGAGGATGAACACCGGGGAGCTGTTTTTT.

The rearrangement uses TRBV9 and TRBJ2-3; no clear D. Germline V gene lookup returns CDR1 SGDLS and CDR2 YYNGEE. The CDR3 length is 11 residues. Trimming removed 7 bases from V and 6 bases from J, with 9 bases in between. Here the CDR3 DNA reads TGTGCCAGCGCTAGGAGCGATACGCAGTATTTT. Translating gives CASARSDTQYF. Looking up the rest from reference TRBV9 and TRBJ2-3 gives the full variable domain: DSGVTQTPKHLITATGQRVTLRCSPRSGDLSVYWYQQSLDQGLQFLIQYYNGEERAKGNILERFSAQQFPDLHSELNLSSLELGDSALYFCASARSDTQYFGPGTRLTVL.

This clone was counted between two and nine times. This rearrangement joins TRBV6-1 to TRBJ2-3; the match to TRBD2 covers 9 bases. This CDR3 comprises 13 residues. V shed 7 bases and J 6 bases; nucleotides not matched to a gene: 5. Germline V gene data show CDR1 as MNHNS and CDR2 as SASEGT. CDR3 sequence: CASTLAGWDTQYF. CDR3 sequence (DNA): TGTGCCAGCACCCTAGCGGGGTGGGATACGCAGTATTTT.

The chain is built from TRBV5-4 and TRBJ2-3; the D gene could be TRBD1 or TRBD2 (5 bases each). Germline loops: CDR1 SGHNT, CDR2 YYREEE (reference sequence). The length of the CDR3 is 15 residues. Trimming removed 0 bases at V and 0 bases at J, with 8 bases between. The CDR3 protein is CASSLGRTSTDTQYF. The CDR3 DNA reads TGTGCCAGCAGCTTGGGGAGGACAAGCACAGATACGCAGTATTTT.

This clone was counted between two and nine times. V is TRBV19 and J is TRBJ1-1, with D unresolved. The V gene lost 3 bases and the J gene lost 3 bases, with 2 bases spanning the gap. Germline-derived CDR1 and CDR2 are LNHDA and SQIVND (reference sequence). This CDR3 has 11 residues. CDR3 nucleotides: TGTGCCAGTAGTATGGACACTGAAGCTTTCTTT. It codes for CASSMDTEAFF.